Shown below are 14 T cell receptor beta chains from a single sample sequenced in a study of OX40 agonist ivuxolimab in advanced cancers. Libraries were prepared by immunoSEQ multiplex PCR; TCRdb keeps only in-frame clonotypes and omits some of them. The sample consists of 55,000 to 70,000 clones, 80% to 90% of them appearing once. The material was CD4+ or CD8+ T cells sorted from blood, obtained in a trial of the OX40 agonist ivuxolimab. Receptors originate from an adult with an advanced solid tumor such as melanoma, head and neck, liver or kidney cancer.

V and J are TRBV7-3 and TRBJ1-6, with unresolved D. There are 14 residues in the CDR3. Germline assignment: CDR1 SGHTA and CDR2 FQGTGA. The V gene lost 1 base and the J gene lost 7 bases, with 8 bases spanning the gap. The CDR3 coding sequence is TGTGCCAGCAGCTTAATGGGTAGGAATTCACCCCTCCACTTT. Translation gives CASSLMGRNSPLHF.

The V call is TRBV7-2, the J call TRBJ1-4; D call uncertain. There are 14 residues in the CDR3. Germline V gives CDR1 SGHTA, CDR2 FQGNSA. Deletions cut 3 bases from V and 4 bases from J, with 9 bases between. The CDR3: CASSLNGFNEKLFF. CDR3 DNA: TGTGCCAGCAGCTTGAACGGATTTAATGAAAAACTGTTTTTT.

The J gene is TRBJ1-2, the V gene TRBV5-4; D not resolved. Deletions cut 0 bases from V and 4 bases from J, with 10 bases between. Germline values: CDR1 SGHNT, CDR2 YYREEE (reference sequence). The CDR3 is made up of 14 amino acids. CDR3 DNA sequence: TGTGCCAGCAGCTTGGAGGCAGAGTTCTATGGCTACACCTTC. This gives the protein CASSLEAEFYGYTF.

Here the CDR3 DNA reads TGTGCCAGCAGCCCCAACCAGTTGCGGAACACTGAAGCTTTCTTT. It codes for CASSPNQLRNTEAFF. The V gene is TRBV28, the J gene TRBJ1-1; D unresolved. The CDR3 runs 15 residues. Deletions cut 6 bases from V and 1 base from J, with 15 bases between. Germline V gene sequence: CDR1 MDHEN, CDR2 SYDVKM.

The genes are TRBV7-2 and TRBJ2-5; tentatively, D is TRBD1 (5 bases). TRBJ2-7 matches the DNA end more closely, so the J call is doubtful. Germline V gene data show CDR1 as SGHTA and CDR2 as FQGNSA. The CDR3 spans 16 residues. The CDR3 protein is CASSLDLSGISYEQYF. The CDR3 DNA sequence: TGTGCCAGCAGCTTAGATCTGTCAGGGATTTCCTACGAGCAGTACTTC.

This clone was counted once. The V gene is TRBV27, the J gene TRBJ1-1; D remains unclear. Trimming removed 4 bases at V and 3 bases at J, with 9 bases between. This CDR3 comprises 13 residues. Germline V gene lookup returns CDR1 MNHEY and CDR2 SMNVEV (reference sequence). This CDR3 is CASSSKVYTEAFF. CDR3 DNA: TGTGCCAGCAGTTCCAAGGTCTACACTGAAGCTTTCTTT.

J is TRBJ2-7 and V is TRBV4-1, with unresolved D. The CDR3 runs 18 residues. The germline V and J ends were trimmed by 3 bases and 6 bases, with 27 bases remaining between them. In germline, CDR1 is MGHRA, CDR2 YSYEKL. CDR3: CASSHLRASKGGFGEQYF. The DNA of the CDR3 is TGCGCCAGCAGCCATTTAAGAGCTAGTAAGGGCGGATTCGGCGAGCAGTACTTC.

The rearrangement uses TRBV14 and TRBJ1-1; tentatively, D is TRBD1 (6 bases). The CDR3 consists of 15 residues. V was trimmed by 5 bases and J by 3 bases, leaving 16 bases between them. Per germline, CDR1 SGHDN and CDR2 FVKESK. The chain's CDR3 is CASSEVQGLYTEAFF. The DNA for the CDR3 is TGTGCCAGCAGCGAAGTCCAGGGGCTCTACACTGAAGCTTTCTTT.

This clone has a single count. This chain uses TRBV11-2 with TRBJ2-7; D might be TRBD2 (5 bases). The V gene's germline CDR1 is SGHAT and CDR2 FQNNGV. This CDR3 region has 14 residues. V lost 4 bases and J 3 bases, leaving 13 bases between the germline ends. The DNA of the CDR3 is TGTGCCAGCAGCTGGTCTAGCAATAACTACGAGCAGTACTTC. Its protein product is CASSWSSNNYEQYF.

The rearrangement links TRBV4-1 to TRBJ2-4; 8 nucleotides agree with TRBD1. CDR1 and CDR2 (germline): MGHRA, YSYEKL. This CDR3 spans 18 amino acids. V lost 0 bases and J lost 0; bases outside the gene matches: 7. CDR3 nucleotides: TGCGCCAGCAGCCAAGATCCGGGACAGGCTATAGCCAAAAACATTCAGTACTTC. As protein: CASSQDPGQAIAKNIQYF.

V is TRBV7-8 and J is TRBJ2-1, with a tentative D call TRBD2 (5 bases). V was shortened by 5 bases and J by 4 bases, with 15 bases between the two germline ends. This CDR3 contains 15 residues. The germline CDR1 and CDR2 sequences are SGHVS and FQNEAQ. For the CDR3, the DNA is TGTGCCAGCAGCACCACTAGAACTCGGTACAATGAGCAGTTCTTC. Amino acid sequence: CASSTTRTRYNEQFF.

The V call is TRBV19, the J call TRBJ2-7, with D possibly matching TRBD1 (6 bases). The V end lost 3 bases, the J end lost 5 bases, and 17 bases lay between the germline ends. Germline assignment: CDR1 LNHDA and CDR2 SQIVND (reference sequence). This CDR3 has 15 amino acids. The CDR3 reads CASSIGQNGADEQYF. CDR3 nucleotides: TGTGCCAGTAGTATTGGACAGAACGGGGCCGACGAGCAGTACTTC.

The chain carries TRBV2 and TRBJ1-1; D not certain. The CDR3 is made up of 16 amino acids. In germline, CDR1 is SNHLY, CDR2 FYNNEI. V lost 10 bases to trimming and J lost 6 bases, with 27 bases between them. The CDR3 nucleotides read TGTGCCACAGCATCATCGGTAGGCAGATCTTCTTCTGAAGCTTTCTTT. The encoded protein is CATASSVGRSSSEAFF. Supplemented by reference TRBV2 and TRBJ1-1, the full variable domain reads EPEVTQTPSHQVTQMGQEVILRCVPISNHLYFYWYRQILGQKVEFLVSFYNNEISEKSEIFDDQFSVERPDGSNFTLKIRSTKLEDSAMYFCATASSVGRSSSEAFFGQGTRLTVV.

This clone was seen a single time. The V and J genes are TRBV5-1 and TRBJ2-1, with D perhaps matching TRBD2 (6 bases). Between the trimmed V and J ends, which lost 2 bases and 8 bases, there was a span of 17 bases. Germline values: CDR1 SGHRS, CDR2 YFSETQ. CDR3 length: 15 residues. The CDR3 nucleotides read TGCGCCAGCAGCTTTTCCGGACTATCGGGTTATGAGCAGTTCTTC. This encodes CASSFSGLSGYEQFF.